These 2 T cell receptor beta chains share one sample of origin, sequenced in a study of OX40 agonist ivuxolimab in advanced cancers. Libraries were prepared by immunoSEQ multiplex PCR; TCRdb keeps only in-frame clonotypes and omits some of them. The profile shows 80,000 or so clones, around four fifths of them singletons. This material consisted of CD4+ or CD8+ T cells sorted from blood, taken in a trial of the OX40 agonist ivuxolimab. The receptors shown here come from an adult with an advanced solid tumor such as melanoma, head and neck, liver or kidney cancer.

This clone has just a few counts. This chain connects TRBV19 to TRBJ2-1, with D perhaps TRBD2 (5 bases). V gave up 5 bases and J gave up 2 bases, with 13 bases separating them. The CDR3 contains 15 residues. Germline-derived CDR1 and CDR2 are LNHDA and SQIVND (reference sequence). Here the CDR3 reads CASSSDWATYNEQFF. The CDR3, as DNA: TGTGCCAGTAGTTCGGACTGGGCAACCTACAATGAGCAGTTCTTC.

The sample holds a few counts of this clone. In nucleotides, the CDR3 is TGTGCCAGCAGAACTCCGGGACAGGGTTCACCCCTCCACTTT. Encoded protein: CASRTPGQGSPLHF. This chain connects TRBV6-6 to TRBJ1-6; 9 bases map to TRBD1. CDR3 length equals 14 residues. The junction had 6 bases not matched to a gene; V was cut back by 6 bases and J by 9 bases. Germline-derived CDR1 and CDR2 are MNHNY and SVGAGI (reference sequence).